The present T cell receptor (beta chain) was sequenced within a study of blood T cell repertoires in COVID-19. On the study more broadly: Specimens from acute and convalescent COVID-19 originated in the United States, Italy and Spain. Nucleic acid was either cDNA or gDNA, and it came from T cells, B-cell-depleted T cells, or PBMCs.

Between the trimmed V and J ends, which lost 5 bases and 3 bases, there was a span of 15 bases. Germline V gene lookup returns CDR1 SGHVS and CDR2 FQNEAQ. The CDR3 length is 15 residues. Original data processing: Estimates of nucleated cell counts were drawn from the amplification of reference gene primers. Sequenced by immunoSEQ multiplex PCR; TCRdb stores in-frame clones only, minus some. V and J calls plus clone size are reproduced from that table; the DNA served to infer D and trimming. This repertoire shows 62,000 or so clones, 70% to 90% found once; its top ten account for roughly 1.4%. Sequencing was performed on peripheral blood. The sequence was collected from an older woman with acute or convalescent COVID-19. The V gene is TRBV7-8, the J gene TRBJ2-3; D is possibly TRBD2 (6 bases). The CDR3 here is CASSPRLEGTDTQYF. The DNA for the CDR3 is TGTGCCAGCAGCCCGAGACTAGAAGGGACAGATACGCAGTATTTT.